One and the same sample provided the 23 T cell receptor beta chains below, sequenced in a study of T cells after posttransplantation cyclophosphamide. TCRdb's copy holds only in-frame clones and misses some; the assay was immunoSEQ multiplex PCR. This table holds 20,000 or so clones, approximately 86% found once. Cyclophosphamide on days +3 and +4 followed busulfan-fludarabine conditioning and a marrow graft. Here the sequenced sample was PBMCs, taken after allogeneic stem cell transplant with posttransplant cyclophosphamide. Receptor source: a female patient in her 40s who received an allogeneic stem cell transplant from a related donor, was CMV-positive, and had no GVHD. Some T cells may have come from the graft donor.

This clone has only one observation. This chain uses TRBV18 with TRBJ1-1; the match to TRBD1 covers 10 bases. V gave up 1 base and J gave up 2 bases; unmatched junction bases: 1. The CDR3 contains 15 residues. CDR1 KGHSH and CDR2 LQKENI come from the germline V gene. For the CDR3, the DNA is TGTGCCAGCTCACCACTGACAGGGGGCAACACTGAAGCTTTCTTT. This sequence encodes CASSPLTGGNTEAFF.

The chain employs TRBV7-3 and TRBJ2-3; 8 bases fit TRBD2. V trimming: 2 bases; J trimming: 6 bases; junction bases outside the gene matches: 7. The CDR3 has 15 amino acids. From germline, CDR1 is SGHTA and CDR2 FQGTGA. The CDR3 nucleotides are TGTGCCAGCAGCTTATGGGCGGGAGGTTTCGATACGCAGTATTTT. Its translation is CASSLWAGGFDTQYF.

V is TRBV18 and J is TRBJ1-4; tentative D call: TRBD1 (5 bases). This CDR3 has 15 residues. Between the trimmed V and J ends, which lost 6 bases and 0 bases, there was a span of 11 bases. The V gene's germline CDR1 is KGHSH and CDR2 LQKENI. The CDR3 DNA reads TGTGCCAGCTCGGGAACAGGTTCAACTAATGAAAAACTGTTTTTT. This gives the protein CASSGTGSTNEKLFF.

The chain couples TRBV18 to TRBJ2-3; 10 nucleotides line up with TRBD1. The CDR3 extends over 16 amino acids. The junction had 7 bases not matched to a gene; V was cut back by 1 base and J by 6 bases. CDR1 and CDR2 (germline): KGHSH, LQKENI. CDR3 sequence reads: CASSPLTGTGADTQYF. In DNA form, the CDR3 reads TGTGCCAGCTCACCACTGACCGGGACAGGGGCTGATACGCAGTATTTT.

J is TRBJ2-1 and V is TRBV5-1; 13 positions match TRBD2. V was pared by 4 bases and J by 6 bases, with 10 bases of the junction left unmatched. In germline, CDR1 is SGHRS, CDR2 YFSETQ. The CDR3 is 17 residues long. The CDR3 DNA sequence: TGCGCCAGCAGCCCTGGACTAGCGGGAGAATTCGGCAATGAGCAGTTCTTC. It yields the protein CASSPGLAGEFGNEQFF.

This clone has a handful of counts. The chain recombines TRBV29-1 with TRBJ1-2; 12 bases map to TRBD1. There are 19 residues in the CDR3. Per the germline V gene, CDR1 is SQVTM and CDR2 is ANQGSEA. The V segment lost 5 bases and the J segment 2 bases; nucleotides outside the gene matches: 18. CDR3 sequence reads: CSVIFTLARDRGPNYGYTF. In DNA, the CDR3 is TGCAGCGTTATTTTCACACTAGCCCGGGACAGGGGGCCCAACTATGGCTACACCTTC.

The rearrangement uses TRBV7-2 and TRBJ2-7, with TRBD1 matching 7 bases. CDR3 length: 12 amino acids. The germline V gene encodes CDR1 SGHTA and CDR2 FQGNSA. Losses at the gene ends were 5 bases for V and 6 bases for J; bases not matched to a gene: 4. The CDR3 coding sequence is TGTGCCAGCAGCCCCTACAGGGGCGAGCAGTACTTC. Protein: CASSPYRGEQYF.

The chain couples TRBV11-2 to TRBJ2-3; the match to TRBD2 covers 7 bases. With 7 bases clipped from V and 6 bases from J, the junction kept 19 bases outside the gene matches. CDR1 and CDR2 (germline): SGHAT, FQNNGV. The CDR3 contains 17 residues. For the CDR3, the DNA is TGTGCCAGCAAGGAGGGGAGGGCCGGTAGACTTGTTGATACGCAGTATTTT. It yields the protein CASKEGRAGRLVDTQYF.

In its sample, this clone was seen a few times. V usage is TRBV6-6 and J usage is TRBJ1-1; 7 nucleotides line up with TRBD1. The CDR3 length is 15 residues. J gave up 4 bases and V 0 bases, and 5 bases lay outside the gene matches. Germline CDR1 reads MNHNY; CDR2 reads SVGAGI (reference sequence). The CDR3 sequence: CASSYSASGGTEAFF. As DNA, the CDR3 is TGTGCCAGCAGTTACTCGGCCTCAGGGGGCACTGAAGCTTTCTTT.

The rearrangement joins TRBV5-4 to TRBJ2-1, with a tentative D call TRBD2 (6 bases). Germline values: CDR1 SGHNT, CDR2 YYREEE (reference sequence). Trimming cost V 5 bases and J 3 bases, with 9 bases left between them. CDR3 length equals 13 residues. CDR3: CASRRLDYNEQFF. The CDR3 region has the DNA TGTGCCAGCAGACGACTAGACTACAATGAGCAGTTCTTC.

The chain employs TRBV27 and TRBJ2-7; D is uncertain. Deletions cut 4 bases from V and 8 bases from J, with 9 bases between. Germline lookup yields CDR1 MNHEY and CDR2 SMNVEV (reference sequence). The CDR3 sequence is 11 residues long. The DNA for the CDR3 is TGTGCCAGCAGTTCGACTGCTAAGCAGTACTTC. Amino acid sequence: CASSSTAKQYF.

J is TRBJ2-3 and V is TRBV9, with 9 bases identical to TRBD2. The germline V gene has CDR1 SGDLS and CDR2 YYNGEE. The CDR3 covers 16 residues. V dropped 3 bases and J dropped 4; count of bases not matched to a gene: 9. The CDR3 bases are TGTGCCAGCAGCGAGGGGAGAGCGGGAGGATCAGATACGCAGTATTTT. Translating gives CASSEGRAGGSDTQYF.

This clone came up once. The V call is TRBV5-6, the J call TRBJ2-3, with D tentatively TRBD2 (5 bases). The CDR3 has 16 residues. Germline V gene lookup returns CDR1 SGHDT and CDR2 YYEEEE. Trimming stripped 0 bases from V and 2 bases from J, with 13 bases between. This CDR3 reads CASSLVRDLATDTQYF. The CDR3 DNA follows: TGTGCCAGCAGCTTGGTTAGGGATCTAGCCACAGATACGCAGTATTTT.

The gene calls are TRBV5-1 and TRBJ2-2; D gene unclear. CDR3 length: 13 residues. In germline, CDR1 is SGHRS, CDR2 YFSETQ. The germline V and J ends were trimmed by 5 bases and 4 bases, with 9 bases remaining between them. The CDR3 here is CASRYLFTGELFF. CDR3 sequence (DNA): TGCGCCAGCAGGTATCTCTTCACCGGGGAGCTGTTTTTT.

This chain joins TRBV10-3 and TRBJ2-4, with 8 nucleotides matching TRBD1. Germline CDR1 is ENHRY and CDR2 is SYGVKD. The V segment lost 4 bases and the J segment 5 bases; nucleotides outside the gene matches: 7. The CDR3 totals 15 residues. CDR3 in amino acids: CAISATGEIQNIQYF. The DNA of the CDR3 is TGTGCCATCAGTGCGACAGGGGAGATTCAAAACATTCAGTACTTC.

V gene TRBV10-3 combines with J gene TRBJ2-2, with D uncertain. V lost 0 bases and J lost 2, with 13 bases in between. CDR3 length: 17 amino acids. CDR1 is ENHRY and CDR2 is SYGVKD in the germline V gene. The CDR3 protein is CAISESGQRLNTGELFF. The CDR3 DNA reads TGTGCCATCAGTGAGTCAGGCCAGCGACTCAACACCGGGGAGCTGTTTTTT.

The rearrangement links TRBV4-1 to TRBJ1-5, with unresolved D. The V end lost 0 bases, the J end lost 2 bases, and 14 bases lay between the germline ends. The CDR3 extends over 17 amino acids. Looked up from germline, CDR1 is MGHRA and CDR2 is YSYEKL. The CDR3 loop is CASSQESAGWGNQPQHF. CDR3 DNA: TGCGCCAGCAGCCAAGAAAGCGCGGGATGGGGCAATCAGCCCCAGCATTTT.

The chain joins TRBV18 to TRBJ2-1, with 10 bases that match TRBD2. The CDR3 loop spans 16 amino acids. V shed 4 bases, J shed 2 bases, and the junction held 5 bases outside the gene matches. Germline CDR1 reads KGHSH; CDR2 reads LQKENI. CDR3 in DNA: TGTGCCAGCTCACGGTCCGGGACTAGCGCCTACAATGAGCAGTTCTTC. Protein product: CASSRSGTSAYNEQFF.

The chain couples TRBV28 to TRBJ2-7; 7 nucleotides agree with TRBD1. This CDR3 region has 14 residues. The V gene end was trimmed by 6 bases and the J gene end by 3 bases; junction bases not matched to a gene: 8. Germline CDR1 and CDR2: MDHEN and SYDVKM. CDR3 amino acids: CASRGDSLIYEQYF. In DNA, the CDR3 is TGTGCCAGCAGGGGGGACAGCCTGATCTACGAGCAGTACTTC.

The DNA of the CDR3 is TGTGCCAGCAGCCAAGTCCCACTAGCGGGAGGGACCTTGGACATTCAGTACTTC. Its translation is CASSQVPLAGGTLDIQYF. The chain couples TRBV4-2 to TRBJ2-4; 13 nucleotides agree with TRBD2. This CDR3 contains 18 residues. J gave up 8 bases and V 1 base, and 11 bases lay outside the gene matches. Germline CDR1 reads LGHNA; CDR2 reads YNFKEQ.

This sequence joins TRBV7-3 and TRBJ2-1; D may be TRBD2 (5 bases). Germline V gives CDR1 SGHTA, CDR2 FQGTGA. The CDR3 is 15 amino acids. Trimming removed 2 bases from V and 6 bases from J, with 14 bases in between. CDR3 in amino acids: CASSLVTGMVNEQFF. CDR3 coding DNA: TGTGCCAGCAGCTTAGTGACGGGAATGGTCAATGAGCAGTTCTTC.

The rearrangement uses TRBV19 and TRBJ1-5; perhaps TRBD1 as D (5 bases). The ends were cut back, 7 bases at V and 0 bases at J, with 16 bases in the middle. This CDR3 comprises 16 residues. The germline CDR1 and CDR2 sequences are LNHDA and SQIVND (reference sequence). The CDR3 sequence is CASMGRGGNSNQPQHF. DNA for the CDR3: TGTGCCAGTATGGGACGGGGAGGTAATAGCAATCAGCCCCAGCATTTT. The complete variable domain, with remaining parts taken from reference TRBV19 and TRBJ1-5, reads DGGITQSPKYLFRKEGQNVTLSCEQNLNHDAMYWYRQDPGQGLRLIYYSQIVNDFQKGDIAEGYSVSREKKESFPLTVTSAQKNPTAFYLCASMGRGGNSNQPQHFGDGTRLSIL.

J is TRBJ2-1 and V is TRBV9; 13 bases match TRBD2. The length of the CDR3 is 14 residues. Germline V gives CDR1 SGDLS, CDR2 YYNGEE. V dropped 3 bases and J dropped 10; count of bases not matched to a gene: 4. This CDR3 reads CASSATSGRAEQFF. As DNA, the CDR3 is TGTGCCAGCAGCGCTACTAGCGGGAGGGCCGAGCAGTTCTTC. The full variable domain, with the rest looked up from reference TRBV9 and TRBJ2-1, is DSGVTQTPKHLITATGQRVTLRCSPRSGDLSVYWYQQSLDQGLQFLIQYYNGEERAKGNILERFSAQQFPDLHSELNLSSLELGDSALYFCASSATSGRAEQFFGPGTRLTVL.